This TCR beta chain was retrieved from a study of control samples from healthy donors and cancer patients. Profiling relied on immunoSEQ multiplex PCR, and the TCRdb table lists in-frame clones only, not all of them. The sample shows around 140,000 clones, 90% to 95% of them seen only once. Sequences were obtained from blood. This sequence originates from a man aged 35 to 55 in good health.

CDR3 in amino acids: CASSLERRAGYGYTF. Here the CDR3 DNA reads TGTGCCAGCAGCTTAGAGCGGCGGGCAGGGTATGGCTACACCTTC. This chain links TRBV7-2 with TRBJ1-2; D is possibly TRBD1 (5 bases). The CDR3 has 15 residues. Germline CDR1 and CDR2: SGHTA and FQGNSA. Deletions cut 1 base from V and 5 bases from J, with 14 bases between.